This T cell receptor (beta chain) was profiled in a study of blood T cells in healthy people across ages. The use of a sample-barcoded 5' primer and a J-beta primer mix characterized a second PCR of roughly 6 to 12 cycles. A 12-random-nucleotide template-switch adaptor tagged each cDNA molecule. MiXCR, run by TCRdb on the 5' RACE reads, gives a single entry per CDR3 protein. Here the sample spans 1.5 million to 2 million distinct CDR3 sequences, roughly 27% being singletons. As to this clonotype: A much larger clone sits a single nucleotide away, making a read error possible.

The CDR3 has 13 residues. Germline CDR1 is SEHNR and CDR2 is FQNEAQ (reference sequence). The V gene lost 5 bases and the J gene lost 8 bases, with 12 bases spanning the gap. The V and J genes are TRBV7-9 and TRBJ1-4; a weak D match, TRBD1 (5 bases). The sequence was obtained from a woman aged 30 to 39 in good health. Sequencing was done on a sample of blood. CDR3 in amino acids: CASSPGMWEKLFF. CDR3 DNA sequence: TGTGCCAGCAGCCCAGGGATGTGGGAAAAACTGTTTTTT.